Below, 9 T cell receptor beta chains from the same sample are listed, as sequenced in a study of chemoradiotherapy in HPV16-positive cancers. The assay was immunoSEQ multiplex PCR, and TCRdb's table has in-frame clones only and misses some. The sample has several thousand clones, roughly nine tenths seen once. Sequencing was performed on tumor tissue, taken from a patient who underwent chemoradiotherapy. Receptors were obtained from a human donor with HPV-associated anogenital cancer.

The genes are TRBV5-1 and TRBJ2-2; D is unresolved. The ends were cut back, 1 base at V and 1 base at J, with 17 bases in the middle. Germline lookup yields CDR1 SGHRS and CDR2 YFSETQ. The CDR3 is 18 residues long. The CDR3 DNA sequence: TGCGCCAGCAGCTTGTATTTCGTCGGGCGGAAGAACACCGGGGAGCTGTTTTTT. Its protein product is CASSLYFVGRKNTGELFF.

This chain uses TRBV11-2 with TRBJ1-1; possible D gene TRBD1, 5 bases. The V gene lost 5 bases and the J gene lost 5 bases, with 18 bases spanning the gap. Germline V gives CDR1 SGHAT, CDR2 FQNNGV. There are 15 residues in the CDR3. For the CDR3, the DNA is TGTGCCAGCAGCCCCCGAACAACAGGAGAGACTGAAGCTTTCTTT. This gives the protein CASSPRTTGETEAFF.

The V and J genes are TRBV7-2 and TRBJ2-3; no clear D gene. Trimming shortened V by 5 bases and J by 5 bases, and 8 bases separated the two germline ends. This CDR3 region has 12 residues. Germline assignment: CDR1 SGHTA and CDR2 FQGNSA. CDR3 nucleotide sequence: TGTGCCAGCAGCCTCTACGGAGATACGCAGTATTTT. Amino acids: CASSLYGDTQYF.

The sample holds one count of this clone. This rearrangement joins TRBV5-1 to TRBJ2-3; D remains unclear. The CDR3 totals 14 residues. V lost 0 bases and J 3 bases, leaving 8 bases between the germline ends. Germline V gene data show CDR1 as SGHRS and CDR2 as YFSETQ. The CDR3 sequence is CASSLEGSTDTQYF. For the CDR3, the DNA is TGCGCCAGCAGCTTGGAAGGCTCGACAGATACGCAGTATTTT.

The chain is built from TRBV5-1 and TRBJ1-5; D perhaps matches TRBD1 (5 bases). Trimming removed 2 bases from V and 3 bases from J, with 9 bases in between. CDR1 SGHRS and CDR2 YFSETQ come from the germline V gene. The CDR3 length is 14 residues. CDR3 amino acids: CASSLSGNNQPQHF. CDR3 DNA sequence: TGCGCCAGCAGCTTATCAGGGAACAATCAGCCCCAGCATTTT.

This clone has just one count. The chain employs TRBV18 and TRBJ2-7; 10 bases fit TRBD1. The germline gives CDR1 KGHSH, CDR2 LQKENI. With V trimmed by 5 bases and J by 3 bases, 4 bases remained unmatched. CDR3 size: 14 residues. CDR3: CASSKGTGDYEQYF. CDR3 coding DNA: TGTGCCAGCTCAAAAGGGACAGGGGACTACGAGCAGTACTTC.

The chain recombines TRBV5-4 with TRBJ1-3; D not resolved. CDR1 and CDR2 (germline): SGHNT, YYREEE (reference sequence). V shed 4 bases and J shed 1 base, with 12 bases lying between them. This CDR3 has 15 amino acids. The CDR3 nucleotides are TGTGCCAGCAGCCGCCCGGGAGGGTCTGGAAACACCATATATTTT. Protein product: CASSRPGGSGNTIYF.

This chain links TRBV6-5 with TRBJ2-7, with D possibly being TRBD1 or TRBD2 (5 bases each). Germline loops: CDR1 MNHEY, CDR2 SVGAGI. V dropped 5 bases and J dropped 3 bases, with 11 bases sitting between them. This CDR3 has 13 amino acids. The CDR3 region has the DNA TGTGCCAGCAGTGTACCGGGACGCTACGAGCAGTACTTC. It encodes CASSVPGRYEQYF.

This CDR3 reads CASSTERPQHF. The CDR3 DNA is TGTGCCAGCAGTACCGAACGGCCCCAGCATTTT. This chain links TRBV28 with TRBJ1-5; D gene ambiguous. V was clipped by 5 bases and J by 9 bases, with 8 bases between them. The CDR3 spans 11 residues. The germline V gene encodes CDR1 MDHEN and CDR2 SYDVKM.